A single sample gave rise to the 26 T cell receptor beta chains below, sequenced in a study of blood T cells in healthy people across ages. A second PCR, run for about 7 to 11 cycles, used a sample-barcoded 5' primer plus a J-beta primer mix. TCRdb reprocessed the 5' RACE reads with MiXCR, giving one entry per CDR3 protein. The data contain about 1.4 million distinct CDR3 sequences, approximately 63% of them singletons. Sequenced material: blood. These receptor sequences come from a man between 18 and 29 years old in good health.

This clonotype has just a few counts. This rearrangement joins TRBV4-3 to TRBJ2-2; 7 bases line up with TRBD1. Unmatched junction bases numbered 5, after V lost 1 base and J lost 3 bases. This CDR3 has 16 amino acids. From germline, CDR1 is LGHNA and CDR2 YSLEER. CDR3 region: CASSQGQGGDTGELFF. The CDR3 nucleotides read TGCGCCAGCAGCCAAGGACAGGGTGGTGACACCGGGGAGCTGTTTTTT.

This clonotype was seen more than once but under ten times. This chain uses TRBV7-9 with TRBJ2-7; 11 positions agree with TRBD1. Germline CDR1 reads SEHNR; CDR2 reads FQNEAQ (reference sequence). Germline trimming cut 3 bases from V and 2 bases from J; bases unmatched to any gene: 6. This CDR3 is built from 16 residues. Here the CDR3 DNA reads TGTGCCAGCAGCTTTCTTTTGGGACAGGGGGCCTACGAGCAGTACTTC. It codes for CASSFLLGQGAYEQYF.

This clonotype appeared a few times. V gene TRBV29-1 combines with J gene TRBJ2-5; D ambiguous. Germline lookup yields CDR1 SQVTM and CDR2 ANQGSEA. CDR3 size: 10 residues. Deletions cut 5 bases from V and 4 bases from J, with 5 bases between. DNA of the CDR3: TGCAGCGTTCGTCTAGAGACCCAGTACTTC. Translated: CSVRLETQYF.

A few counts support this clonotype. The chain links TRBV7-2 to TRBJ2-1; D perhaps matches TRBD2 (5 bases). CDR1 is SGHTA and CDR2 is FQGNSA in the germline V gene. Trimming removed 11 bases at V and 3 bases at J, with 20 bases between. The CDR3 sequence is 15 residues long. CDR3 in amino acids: CAGSDPLDLYNEQFF. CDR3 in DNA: TGTGCCGGTTCGGACCCACTAGACCTCTACAATGAGCAGTTCTTC.

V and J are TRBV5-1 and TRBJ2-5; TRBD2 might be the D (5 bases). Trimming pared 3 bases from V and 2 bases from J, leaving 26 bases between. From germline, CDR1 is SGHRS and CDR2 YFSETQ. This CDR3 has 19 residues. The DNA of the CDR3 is TGCGCCAGCAGCTCCGTCGTGACCCTCCTAAGCGGAAGGCAAGAGACCCAGTACTTC. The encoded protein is CASSSVVTLLSGRQETQYF.

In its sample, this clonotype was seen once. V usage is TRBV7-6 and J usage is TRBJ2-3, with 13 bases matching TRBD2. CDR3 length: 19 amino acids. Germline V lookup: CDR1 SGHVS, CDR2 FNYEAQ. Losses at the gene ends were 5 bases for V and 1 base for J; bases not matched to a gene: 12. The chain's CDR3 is CASSTPTSGGAFGTDTQYF. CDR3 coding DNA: TGTGCCAGCAGCACCCCAACTAGCGGGGGGGCCTTTGGCACAGATACGCAGTATTTT.

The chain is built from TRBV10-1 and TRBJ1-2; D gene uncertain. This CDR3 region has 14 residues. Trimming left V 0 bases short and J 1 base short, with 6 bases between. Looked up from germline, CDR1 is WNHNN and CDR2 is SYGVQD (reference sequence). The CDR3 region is CASSESGLNYGYTF. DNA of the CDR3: TGCGCCAGCAGTGAGTCGGGCCTTAACTATGGCTACACCTTC.

The CDR3: CSAQDHSNQPQHF. The CDR3 region has the DNA TGCAGTGCGCAGGACCATAGCAATCAGCCCCAGCATTTT. The chain links TRBV20-1 to TRBJ1-5; D gene unclear. Trimming shortened V by 6 bases and J by 0 bases, and 9 bases separated the two germline ends. The length of the CDR3 is 13 residues. Per germline, CDR1 DFQATT and CDR2 SNEGSKA (reference sequence).

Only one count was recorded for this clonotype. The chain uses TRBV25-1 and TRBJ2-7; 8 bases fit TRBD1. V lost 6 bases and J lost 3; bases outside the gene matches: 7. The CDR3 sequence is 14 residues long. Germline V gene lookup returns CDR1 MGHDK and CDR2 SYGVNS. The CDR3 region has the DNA TGTGCCAGCAGAGAGACAGGGGTCGGCTACGAGCAGTACTTC. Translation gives CASRETGVGYEQYF.

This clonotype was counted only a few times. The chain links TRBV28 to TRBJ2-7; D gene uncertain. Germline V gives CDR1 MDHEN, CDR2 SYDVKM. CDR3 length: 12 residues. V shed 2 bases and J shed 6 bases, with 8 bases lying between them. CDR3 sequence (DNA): TGTGCCAGCAGTTTAGTAAGGGCCGAGCAGTACTTC. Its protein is CASSLVRAEQYF.

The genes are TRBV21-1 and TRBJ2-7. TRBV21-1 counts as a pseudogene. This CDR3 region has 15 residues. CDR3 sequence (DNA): TGTGCCAGCAGCAAAGACGGGGTCCTGGTGTGCGAGCAGTACTTC. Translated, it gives CASSKDGVLVCEQYF.

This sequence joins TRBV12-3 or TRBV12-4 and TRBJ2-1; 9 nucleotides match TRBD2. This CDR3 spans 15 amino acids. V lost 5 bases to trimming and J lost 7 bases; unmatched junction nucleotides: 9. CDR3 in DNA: TGTGCCAGCAGTCTGTCTAGCGGGATAAAGAATGAGCAGTTCTTC. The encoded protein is CASSLSSGIKNEQFF.

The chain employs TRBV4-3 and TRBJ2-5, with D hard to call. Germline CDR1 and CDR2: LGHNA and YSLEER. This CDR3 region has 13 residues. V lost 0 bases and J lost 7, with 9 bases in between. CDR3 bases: TGCGCCAGCAGCCAAGAACAATACACGACCCAGTACTTC. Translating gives CASSQEQYTTQYF.

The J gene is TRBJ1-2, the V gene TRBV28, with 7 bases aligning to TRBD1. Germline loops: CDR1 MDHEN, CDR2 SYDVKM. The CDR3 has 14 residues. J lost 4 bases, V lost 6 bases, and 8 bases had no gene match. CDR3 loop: CASSTGEGPYGYTF. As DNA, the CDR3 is TGTGCCAGCAGCACAGGGGAGGGACCCTATGGCTACACCTTC.

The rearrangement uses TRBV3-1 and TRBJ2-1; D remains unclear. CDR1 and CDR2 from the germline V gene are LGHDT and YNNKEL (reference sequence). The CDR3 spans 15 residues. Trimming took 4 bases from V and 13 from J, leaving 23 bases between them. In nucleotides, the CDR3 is TGTGCCAGCAGCCTACAAGGTACAATTCAAGAGACCCAGTTCTTC. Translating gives CASSLQGTIQETQFF.

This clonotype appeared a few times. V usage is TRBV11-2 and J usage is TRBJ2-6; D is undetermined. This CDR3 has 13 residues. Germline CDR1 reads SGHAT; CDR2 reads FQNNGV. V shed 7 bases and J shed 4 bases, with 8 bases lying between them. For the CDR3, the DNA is TGTGCCAGCAACATCGGAGGGGCCAACGTCCTGACTTTC. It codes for CASNIGGANVLTF.

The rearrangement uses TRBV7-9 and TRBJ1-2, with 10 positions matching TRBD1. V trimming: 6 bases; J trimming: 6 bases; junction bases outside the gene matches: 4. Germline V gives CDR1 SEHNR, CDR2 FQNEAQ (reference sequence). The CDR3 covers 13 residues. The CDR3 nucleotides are TGTGCCAGCAGGACAGGGGGCAGGCATGGCTACACCTTC. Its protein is CASRTGGRHGYTF. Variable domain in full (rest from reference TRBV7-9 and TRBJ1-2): DTGVSQNPRHKITKRGQNVTFRCDPISEHNRLYWYRQTLGQGPEFLTYFQNEAQLEKSRLLSDRFSAERPKGSFSTLEIQRTEQGDSAMYLCASRTGGRHGYTFGSGTRLTVV.

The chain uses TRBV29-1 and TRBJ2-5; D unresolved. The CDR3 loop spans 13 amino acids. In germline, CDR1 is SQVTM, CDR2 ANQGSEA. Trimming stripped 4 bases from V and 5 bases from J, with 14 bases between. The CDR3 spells CSVALIAAETQYF. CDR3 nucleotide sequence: TGCAGCGTTGCACTAATCGCCGCTGAGACCCAGTACTTC.

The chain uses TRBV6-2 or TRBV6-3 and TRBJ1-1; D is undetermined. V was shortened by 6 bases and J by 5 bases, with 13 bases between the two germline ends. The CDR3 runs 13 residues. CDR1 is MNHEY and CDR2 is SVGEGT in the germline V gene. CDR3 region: CASRESWWTEAFF. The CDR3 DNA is TGTGCCAGCAGGGAATCCTGGTGGACTGAAGCTTTCTTT.

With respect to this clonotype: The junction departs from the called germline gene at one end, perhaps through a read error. CDR3 residues: CASGYSRTEANYGYTF. The CDR3 DNA is TGTGCCAGCGGTTACTCTAGGACAGAAGCTAACTATGGCTACACCTTC. The chain employs TRBV6-6 and TRBJ1-2; possible D gene TRBD1, 6 bases. In germline, CDR1 is MNHNY, CDR2 SVGAGI (reference sequence). The CDR3 sequence is 16 residues long.

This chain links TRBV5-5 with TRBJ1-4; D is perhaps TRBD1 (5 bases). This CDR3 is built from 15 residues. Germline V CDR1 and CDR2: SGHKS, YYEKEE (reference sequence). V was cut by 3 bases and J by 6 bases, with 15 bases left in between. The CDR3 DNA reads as TGTGCCAGCAGCTCCGCCGGGGCAGGGTATGAAAAACTGTTTTTT. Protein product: CASSSAGAGYEKLFF.

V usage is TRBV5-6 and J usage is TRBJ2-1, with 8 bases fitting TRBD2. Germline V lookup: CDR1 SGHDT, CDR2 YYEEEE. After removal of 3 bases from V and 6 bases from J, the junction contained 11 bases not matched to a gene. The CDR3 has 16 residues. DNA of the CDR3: TGTGCCAGCAGCTGGACGGGGGGGCATCAGTCCAATGAGCAGTTCTTC. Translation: CASSWTGGHQSNEQFF.

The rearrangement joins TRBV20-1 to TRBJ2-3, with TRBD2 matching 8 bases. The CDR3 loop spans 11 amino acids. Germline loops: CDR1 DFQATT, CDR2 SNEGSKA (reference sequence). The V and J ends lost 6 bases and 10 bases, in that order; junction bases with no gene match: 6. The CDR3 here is CSAPGGGAQYF. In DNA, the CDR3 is TGCAGTGCGCCGGGGGGGGGCGCGCAGTATTTT.

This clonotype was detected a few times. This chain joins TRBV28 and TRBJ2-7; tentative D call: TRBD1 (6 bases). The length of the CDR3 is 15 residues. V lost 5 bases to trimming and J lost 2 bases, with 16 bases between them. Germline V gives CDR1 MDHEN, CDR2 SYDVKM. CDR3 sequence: CASSTRRDTPYEQYF. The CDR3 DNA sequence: TGTGCCAGCAGTACACGCCGGGACACTCCCTACGAGCAGTACTTC.

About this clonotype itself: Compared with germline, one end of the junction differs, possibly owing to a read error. The CDR3 region has the DNA TGTGCCAGCAGCTACTCCGGGACAGGGGAGTTCTTC. Its protein is CASSYSGTGEFF. The chain uses TRBV6-5 and TRBJ2-1; 10 positions match TRBD1. This CDR3 is built from 12 residues. Germline V lookup: CDR1 MNHEY, CDR2 SVGAGI.

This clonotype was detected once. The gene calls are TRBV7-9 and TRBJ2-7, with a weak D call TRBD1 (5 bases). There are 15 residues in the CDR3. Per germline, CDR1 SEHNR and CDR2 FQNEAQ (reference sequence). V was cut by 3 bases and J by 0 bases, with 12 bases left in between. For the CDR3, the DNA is TGTGCCAGCAGCTTTGGTCCGGACAACTCCTACGAGCAGTACTTC. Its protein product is CASSFGPDNSYEQYF.